The clone carrying this T cell receptor (beta chain) has just one count. No antigen is known for it. This entry is derived from a study of cytotoxic CD8 clonotypes in ibrutinib-treated CLL. The overall study: Patients attained some 24 partial and 2 complete responses; at median roughly 73 months, around 15 remained remitted while around twelve progressed. Response samples were taken after a median about eleven months of treatment, range 6 to 36.

Study outcomes and limitations: Elevated clonality accompanied ibrutinib response, with a return toward baseline values at progression. Few clonotypes were public, and these shrank or held steady under treatment.

The data were produced by immunoSEQ multiplex PCR, yet TCRdb's version contains in-frame clones alone and is incomplete. There are about 50,000 clones in the sample; 75% to 90% occur only once, and around 21% lies in the top ten. This CDR3 is built from 12 residues. V was pared by 0 bases and J by 10 bases, with 9 bases between. CDR1 and CDR2 from the germline V gene are ENHRY and SYGVKD. The origin of this receptor is a human donor with chronic lymphocytic leukemia. The J gene is TRBJ1-2, the V gene TRBV10-3; possible D gene TRBD1, 5 bases. Sequencing used PBMCs, obtained after 24 months of ibrutinib treatment. CDR3 bases: TGTGCCATCAGTGAGTCGCAGGGATTCTACACCTTC. This sequence encodes CAISESQGFYTF.